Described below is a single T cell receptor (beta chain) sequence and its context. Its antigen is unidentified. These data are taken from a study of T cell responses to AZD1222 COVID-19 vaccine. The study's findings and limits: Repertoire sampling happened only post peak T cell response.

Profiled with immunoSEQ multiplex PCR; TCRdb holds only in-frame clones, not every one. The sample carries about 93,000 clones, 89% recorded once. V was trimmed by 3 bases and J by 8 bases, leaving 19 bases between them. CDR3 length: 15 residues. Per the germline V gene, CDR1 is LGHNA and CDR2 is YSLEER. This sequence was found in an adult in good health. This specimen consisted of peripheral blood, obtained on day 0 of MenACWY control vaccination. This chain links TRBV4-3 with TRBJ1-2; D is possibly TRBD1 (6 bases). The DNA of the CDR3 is TGCGCCAGCAGCCATTGGGACACTCTAGGGACAGGCTACACCTTC. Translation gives CASSHWDTLGTGYTF.